Presented here are 20 T cell receptor beta chains from one specimen sequenced in a study of cytomegalovirus exposure and HLA in healthy donors. The data were produced by immunoSEQ multiplex PCR, yet TCRdb's version contains in-frame clones alone and is incomplete. The table lists about 75,000 clones, around four fifths of them singletons, with about 3% in the top ten. The sequenced sample consisted of PBMCs. The receptor set was obtained from a man aged 25-45 years in good health and CMV-seronegative.

This chain connects TRBV4-2 to TRBJ1-5, with 9 positions matching TRBD1. Germline V lookup: CDR1 LGHNA, CDR2 YNFKEQ. V gave up 0 bases and J gave up 6 bases; unmatched junction bases: 6. This CDR3 contains 16 residues. Here the CDR3 reads CASSQDRGQGGQPQHF. The DNA for the CDR3 is TGTGCCAGCAGCCAAGATCGGGGACAGGGAGGTCAGCCCCAGCATTTT.

J is TRBJ2-7 and V is TRBV7-8, with a tentative D call TRBD2 (6 bases). This CDR3 has 16 amino acids. The V gene lost 5 bases and the J gene lost 4 bases, with 21 bases spanning the gap. Germline assignment: CDR1 SGHVS and CDR2 FQNEAQ. The CDR3 region has the DNA TGTGCCAGCAGCACTACCCCCGTTAGCGGATATTACGAGCAGTACTTC. Translating it yields CASSTTPVSGYYEQYF.

The chain is built from TRBV6-1 and TRBJ1-3, with D perhaps TRBD1 (5 bases). The V end was cut by 4 bases, the J end by 2 bases, with 15 bases between. Germline loops: CDR1 MNHNS, CDR2 SASEGT. The CDR3 is made up of 16 amino acids. In nucleotides, the CDR3 is TGTGCCAGCAGTGGTCAGGGAAGGGGAACTGGAAACACCATATATTTT. Its translation is CASSGQGRGTGNTIYF.

J is TRBJ2-7 and V is TRBV6-1; 9 positions match TRBD1. The CDR3 extends over 15 amino acids. Germline V gene sequence: CDR1 MNHNS, CDR2 SASEGT. The J segment lost 4 bases and the V segment lost 8 bases, leaving 12 bases of the junction unmatched. Here the CDR3 reads CASGTRQGGPYEQYF. Here the CDR3 DNA reads TGTGCCAGCGGGACAAGACAGGGGGGCCCATACGAGCAGTACTTC.

The V call is TRBV7-8, the J call TRBJ1-5; D is possibly TRBD1 (5 bases). CDR3 length equals 17 residues. V dropped 5 bases and J dropped 5 bases, with 22 bases sitting between them. Looked up from germline, CDR1 is SGHVS and CDR2 is FQNEAQ. CDR3 sequence reads: CASSVGGIWDGDQPQHF. CDR3 nucleotides: TGTGCCAGCAGCGTGGGGGGGATCTGGGACGGTGATCAGCCCCAGCATTTT.

This clone was recorded once. V usage is TRBV7-2 and J usage is TRBJ1-2; maybe TRBD1 (5 bases). Germline values: CDR1 SGHTA, CDR2 FQGNSA. The CDR3 has 14 residues. Trimming took 0 bases from V and 4 from J, leaving 9 bases between them. CDR3 DNA: TGTGCCAGCAGCTTAGCGCGGGGGAGCTATGGCTACACCTTC. This gives the protein CASSLARGSYGYTF.

This clone showed up just a few times. The rearrangement uses TRBV7-9 and TRBJ2-7; tentatively, D is TRBD2 (7 bases). The CDR3 length is 15 residues. Germline V gene data show CDR1 as SEHNR and CDR2 as FQNEAQ (reference sequence). V was clipped by 5 bases and J by 6 bases, with 20 bases between them. CDR3 amino acids: CASSPTGGARGEQYV. CDR3 nucleotide sequence: TGTGCCAGCAGCCCTACTGGGGGGGCGCGGGGCGAGCAGTACGTC.

The chain employs TRBV27 and TRBJ2-2; TRBD1 matches 8 bases. V gave up 6 bases and J gave up 6 bases; unmatched junction bases: 9. Germline CDR1 and CDR2: MNHEY and SMNVEV (reference sequence). This CDR3 comprises 15 residues. CDR3 in DNA: TGTGCCAGCAGCAGGGGGCGCGGATTCGCCGGGGAGCTGTTTTTT. Translation: CASSRGRGFAGELFF.

The genes are TRBV13 and TRBJ1-2, with D perhaps matching TRBD1 (6 bases). The CDR3 is 18 amino acids. Germline values: CDR1 PRHDT, CDR2 FYEKMQ (reference sequence). The V end was cut by 0 bases, the J end by 8 bases, with 25 bases between. The CDR3 nucleotides are TGTGCCAGCAGCTTAGGGTTTTTAGGGGGGGCGGGCCCGGTCGGCTACACCTTC. Protein sequence: CASSLGFLGGAGPVGYTF.

The genes are TRBV7-8 and TRBJ2-2; 7 nucleotides match TRBD1. V trimming: 0 bases; J trimming: 1 base; junction bases outside the gene matches: 5. Germline V lookup: CDR1 SGHVS, CDR2 FQNEAQ. This CDR3 is built from 17 residues. This CDR3 reads CASSLAFGTENTGELFF. CDR3 nucleotide sequence: TGTGCCAGCAGCTTAGCGTTCGGGACAGAGAACACCGGGGAGCTGTTTTTT.

The chain employs TRBV5-1 and TRBJ2-2; 13 nucleotides align to TRBD2. This CDR3 comprises 15 residues. Germline CDR1 reads SGHRS; CDR2 reads YFSETQ. The junction had 1 base not matched to a gene; V was cut back by 4 bases and J by 4 bases. The CDR3 is CASSRLAGGTGELFF. The CDR3 DNA sequence: TGCGCCAGCAGCCGACTAGCGGGAGGCACCGGGGAGCTGTTTTTT.

The rearrangement links TRBV9 to TRBJ1-1, with D possibly matching TRBD1 (5 bases). The germline gives CDR1 SGDLS, CDR2 YYNGEE. V lost 5 bases to trimming and J lost 0 bases, with 14 bases between them. The CDR3 length is 15 residues. CDR3 residues: CASRAVQDMNTEAFF. In DNA, the CDR3 is TGTGCCAGCAGAGCAGTGCAGGACATGAACACTGAAGCTTTCTTT.

The V and J genes are TRBV27 and TRBJ1-5; tentative D call: TRBD1 (6 bases). Germline CDR1 and CDR2: MNHEY and SMNVEV (reference sequence). There are 16 residues in the CDR3. Between the trimmed V and J ends, which lost 1 base and 6 bases, there was a span of 16 bases. The CDR3 here is CASSLLGRGAGQPQHF. The CDR3 region has the DNA TGTGCCAGCAGTTTATTAGGTCGGGGGGCGGGTCAGCCCCAGCATTTT.

This chain uses TRBV21-1 with TRBJ2-2; the table calls TRBD2, which could not be checked here. TRBV21-1 corresponds to a pseudogene. The CDR3 length is 17 residues. The CDR3 loop is CASSKLSGEGNTGELFF. The CDR3 DNA is TGTGCCAGCAGCAAACTGAGCGGAGAAGGGAACACCGGGGAGCTGTTTTTT.

The chain combines TRBV4-3 with TRBJ2-1; D is ambiguous. Germline-derived CDR1 and CDR2 are LGHNA and YSLEER. The CDR3 is made up of 15 amino acids. Deletions cut 4 bases from V and 7 bases from J, with 17 bases between. The CDR3 nucleotides read TGCGCCAGCAGCCCACGAGCAGGCACTTTGAATGAGCAGTTCTTC. Its protein product is CASSPRAGTLNEQFF.

The V gene is TRBV27, the J gene TRBJ2-7; possible D gene TRBD2, 6 bases. The CDR3 length is 14 residues. The V gene's germline CDR1 is MNHEY and CDR2 SMNVEV (reference sequence). Trimming removed 8 bases from V and 0 bases from J, with 14 bases in between. CDR3 bases: TGTGCCAGCGGGGTCCGGGGGAGCTCCTACGAGCAGTACTTC. This gives the protein CASGVRGSSYEQYF.

For this clone: A junction boundary mismatches the germline segment, possibly from a read error. The rearrangement uses TRBV7-7 and TRBJ2-5, with 15 bases that match TRBD2. The CDR3 has 16 residues. Germline V gives CDR1 SSHAT, CDR2 FNYEAQ (reference sequence). In nucleotides, the CDR3 is TGTGCTAGCAGCTCGGGACTAGCGGGGGGTCAAGAGACCCAGTACTTC. Translation: CASSSGLAGGQETQYF.

This clone was seen just once. V usage is TRBV11-2 and J usage is TRBJ2-3; 10 nucleotides line up with TRBD2. Germline lookup yields CDR1 SGHAT and CDR2 FQNNGV. V shed 6 bases and J 6 bases; nucleotides not matched to a gene: 15. This CDR3 region has 17 residues. CDR3 in amino acids: CASRMGELAGRSDTQYF. CDR3 in DNA: TGTGCCAGCAGGATGGGGGAACTAGCGGGGAGGTCGGATACGCAGTATTTT.

The chain recombines TRBV5-5 with TRBJ1-5, with D unresolved. Germline-derived CDR1 and CDR2 are SGHKS and YYEKEE (reference sequence). This CDR3 is built from 15 residues. Trimming cost V 0 bases and J 1 base, with 8 bases left between them. The CDR3 here is CASSLGGRSNQPQHF. The CDR3 nucleotides are TGTGCCAGCAGCTTGGGCGGTAGAAGCAATCAGCCCCAGCATTTT.

The chain employs TRBV7-3 and TRBJ1-2, with TRBD1 matching over 10 bases. CDR1 SGHTA and CDR2 FQGTGA come from the germline V gene. V gave up 5 bases and J gave up 7 bases; unmatched junction bases: 13. This CDR3 is built from 16 residues. CDR3 coding DNA: TGTGCCAGCAGCCCACGGACAGGGGGTTCCCAAAGTGGCTACACCTTC. Amino acid sequence: CASSPRTGGSQSGYTF.